Shown below are 21 T cell receptor beta chains from a single sample sequenced in a study of blood T cell repertoires in COVID-19. Generated by immunoSEQ multiplex PCR, the TCRdb table keeps only in-frame clones and is missing some. The sample carries approximately 300,000 clones, about four fifths recorded once. Sequencing input: peripheral blood. The receptors originated from a person between 70 and 80 years old with COVID-19, enrolled during active disease.

The V and J genes are TRBV7-2 and TRBJ1-6; a possible D gene is TRBD1 (6 bases). With 1 base removed from V and 5 bases from J, the gap between germline ends came to 9 bases. The CDR3 length is 15 residues. Per the germline V gene, CDR1 is SGHTA and CDR2 is FQGNSA. CDR3 sequence reads: CASSLGDTNNSPLHF. The CDR3 DNA follows: TGTGCCAGCAGCTTAGGGGACACAAATAATTCACCCCTCCACTTT.

The gene calls are TRBV6-4 and TRBJ1-2; the match to TRBD1 covers 7 bases. The germline gives CDR1 MRHNA, CDR2 SNTAGT. The CDR3 sequence is 15 residues long. The ends lost 4 bases at V and 4 bases at J; junction bases unmatched: 9. The CDR3 region is CASSAKTGLGYGYTF. The CDR3 coding sequence is TGTGCCAGCAGTGCCAAGACAGGGTTGGGCTATGGCTACACCTTC.

This clone appeared once. The chain uses TRBV7-2 and TRBJ2-1; the match to TRBD1 covers 9 bases. J lost 8 bases, V lost 10 bases, and 12 bases had no gene match. CDR1 SGHTA and CDR2 FQGNSA come from the germline V gene. CDR3 length: 14 residues. This CDR3 is CATRRDRASDEQFF. As DNA, the CDR3 is TGTGCCACTAGACGGGACAGGGCTTCGGATGAGCAGTTCTTC. The entire variable domain, with the rest obtained from reference TRBV7-2 and TRBJ2-1, is as follows: GAGVSQSPSNKVTEKGKDVELRCDPISGHTALYWYRQSLGQGLEFLIYFQGNSAPDKSGLPSDRFSAERTGGSVSTLTIQRTQQEDSAVYLCATRRDRASDEQFFGPGTRLTVL.

On this clone: Other DNA sequences within the sample encode an identical CDR3. The chain has TRBV15 and TRBJ2-5, with 7 bases aligning to TRBD1. CDR3 size: 14 residues. The junction had 2 bases not matched to a gene; V was cut back by 1 base and J by 3 bases. Germline assignment: CDR1 LNHNV and CDR2 YYDKDF (reference sequence). CDR3: CATSRGDSEETQYF. The CDR3 DNA sequence: TGTGCCACCAGCAGAGGGGACAGCGAAGAGACCCAGTACTTC.

V and J are TRBV7-8 and TRBJ2-1; 7 bases map to TRBD2. The CDR3 runs 17 residues. Unmatched junction bases numbered 12, after V lost 0 bases and J lost 7 bases. The germline V gene has CDR1 SGHVS and CDR2 FQNEAQ. CDR3 protein: CASSLAGVGGSSNEQFF. The CDR3 nucleotides are TGTGCCAGCAGCTTAGCCGGGGTCGGCGGGAGCAGTAATGAGCAGTTCTTC.

This clone was found a few times. The genes are TRBV20-1 and TRBJ2-2; tentatively, D is TRBD2 (6 bases). The germline CDR1 and CDR2 sequences are DFQATT and SNEGSKA (reference sequence). The V and J ends lost 3 bases and 6 bases respectively, with 17 bases between them. The CDR3 has 15 amino acids. The CDR3 spells CSASGTSLVAGELFF. CDR3 sequence (DNA): TGCAGTGCTAGTGGTACTAGCTTAGTAGCCGGGGAGCTGTTTTTT.

The genes are TRBV28 and TRBJ1-1, with D uncertain. V lost 5 bases to trimming and J lost 10 bases, with 17 bases between them. The CDR3 extends over 13 amino acids. Per the germline V gene, CDR1 is MDHEN and CDR2 is SYDVKM. CDR3 residues: CASSPPAGRGAFF. The CDR3 DNA reads TGTGCCAGCAGTCCTCCCGCGGGCCGCGGAGCTTTCTTT.

V is TRBV6-2 or TRBV6-3 and J is TRBJ1-5; perhaps TRBD1 as D (6 bases). Deletions cut 5 bases from V and 5 bases from J, with 16 bases between. CDR1 is MNHEY and CDR2 is SVGEGT in the germline V gene. The CDR3 length is 15 residues. CDR3 in DNA: TGTGCCAGCAGTGACATTGACAGGATTGATCAGCCCCAGCATTTT. It translates to CASSDIDRIDQPQHF.

The rearrangement uses TRBV9 and TRBJ1-3, with D possibly matching TRBD1 (6 bases). The CDR3 length is 16 residues. V dropped 4 bases and J dropped 4 bases, with 18 bases sitting between them. Germline-derived CDR1 and CDR2 are SGDLS and YYNGEE. The CDR3 spells CASSLNREGLGNTIYF. CDR3 nucleotide sequence: TGTGCCAGCAGCCTGAACAGGGAGGGGCTAGGAAACACCATATATTTT.

The chain is built from TRBV18 and TRBJ1-1; tentative D call: TRBD1 (6 bases). The CDR3 is 17 residues long. The ends were cut back, 3 bases at V and 4 bases at J, with 21 bases in the middle. From germline, CDR1 is KGHSH and CDR2 LQKENI. In DNA, the CDR3 is TGTGCCAGCTCACCGGTACCGGGGGGCGGTCGGGGCACTGAAGCTTTCTTT. Translation gives CASSPVPGGGRGTEAFF.

The CDR3 spells CASSQDQRGTYEQYF. In nucleotides, the CDR3 is TGCGCCAGCAGCCAAGATCAGCGGGGAACCTACGAGCAGTACTTC. This rearrangement joins TRBV4-1 to TRBJ2-7; 7 positions agree with TRBD2. CDR3 length: 15 amino acids. V shed 0 bases and J 2 bases; nucleotides not matched to a gene: 4. Germline V lookup: CDR1 MGHRA, CDR2 YSYEKL.

This sequence joins TRBV6-6 and TRBJ1-5, with 8 bases lining up with TRBD1. Germline CDR1 is MNHNY and CDR2 is SVGAGI (reference sequence). The V and J ends lost 10 bases and 6 bases, in that order; junction bases with no gene match: 5. The CDR3 contains 12 residues. The DNA of the CDR3 is TGTGCCACCGCAGGGGGCAGTCAGCCCCAGCATTTT. It codes for CATAGGSQPQHF.

The V and J genes are TRBV5-1 and TRBJ2-5; 14 nucleotides line up with TRBD2. Germline V gives CDR1 SGHRS, CDR2 YFSETQ. This CDR3 has 17 amino acids. The V and J ends lost 4 bases and 4 bases, in that order; junction bases with no gene match: 9. The CDR3 sequence: CASSPLRLAGGAETQYF. The CDR3 nucleotides are TGCGCCAGCAGCCCCCTCCGACTAGCGGGGGGGGCAGAGACCCAGTACTTC.

In this sample, this clone turned up a few times. The CDR3 coding sequence is TGCGCCAGCAGTAGTAATAGCGGGGGTAGGGGTACGCAGTATTTT. Its translation is CASSSNSGGRGTQYF. The chain links TRBV10-1 to TRBJ2-3; 9 bases are shared with TRBD2. The CDR3 totals 15 residues. Germline V lookup: CDR1 WNHNN, CDR2 SYGVQD (reference sequence). Germline trimming cut 5 bases from V and 8 bases from J; bases unmatched to any gene: 11.

The chain employs TRBV14 and TRBJ1-1; D not resolved. V lost 6 bases, J lost 2 bases, and 13 bases lay in between. The CDR3 is 14 residues long. Germline values: CDR1 SGHDN, CDR2 FVKESK. CDR3 residues: CASSPRRDNTEAFF. The DNA of the CDR3 is TGTGCCAGCAGTCCGAGACGGGATAACACTGAAGCTTTCTTT. Looking up the rest from reference TRBV14 and TRBJ1-1 gives the full variable domain: EAGVTQFPSHSVIEKGQTVTLRCDPISGHDNLYWYRRVMGKEIKFLLHFVKESKQDESGMPNNRFLAERTGGTYSTLKVQPAELEDSGVYFCASSPRRDNTEAFFGQGTRLTVV.

As for this clone: This specimen includes other DNA sequences encoding the same CDR3. The chain couples TRBV7-2 to TRBJ1-2; TRBD1 matches 7 bases. The CDR3 consists of 14 residues. The J segment lost 2 bases and the V segment lost 5 bases, leaving 5 bases of the junction unmatched. From germline, CDR1 is SGHTA and CDR2 FQGNSA. CDR3 sequence: CASSKPGQNYGYTF. The CDR3 DNA is TGTGCCAGCAGCAAACCGGGACAGAACTATGGCTACACCTTC.

The chain combines TRBV18 with TRBJ1-1; 8 nucleotides agree with TRBD1. The V gene's germline CDR1 is KGHSH and CDR2 LQKENI. The CDR3 length is 19 residues. Trimming at V came to 4 bases and at J to 6 bases, leaving 22 bases not matched to a gene. The DNA of the CDR3 is TGTGCCAGCTCACGGCTCACTCGGGGGCCAGGGGGCTTTCTTTCTGAAGCTTTCTTT. Protein sequence: CASSRLTRGPGGFLSEAFF.

The V call is TRBV25-1, the J call TRBJ1-2; D remains ambiguous. The CDR3 contains 15 residues. Germline CDR1 MGHDK, CDR2 SYGVNS. The V end was cut by 2 bases, the J end by 8 bases, with 18 bases between. CDR3 in DNA: TGTGCCAGCAGTGAAGGGAGGATGTTTTCAGGCGGCTACACCTTC. Amino acid sequence: CASSEGRMFSGGYTF.

The CDR3 sequence is CASSPQTGTGELFF. The DNA for the CDR3 is TGTGCCAGCAGCCCCCAGACTGGAACCGGGGAGCTGTTTTTT. The rearrangement links TRBV7-3 to TRBJ2-2; the D is unclear. With 5 bases removed from V and 5 bases from J, the gap between germline ends came to 12 bases. The CDR3 covers 14 residues. CDR1 and CDR2 (germline): SGHTA, FQGTGA.

The gene calls are TRBV5-1 and TRBJ2-1; D unclear. The ends were cut back, 0 bases at V and 5 bases at J, with 9 bases in the middle. CDR1 and CDR2 (germline): SGHRS, YFSETQ. The CDR3 covers 14 residues. CDR3 sequence reads: CASSLAQVNNEQFF. For the CDR3, the DNA is TGCGCCAGCAGCTTGGCCCAGGTGAACAATGAGCAGTTCTTC.

The chain joins TRBV5-6 to TRBJ1-3; no reliable D call. Germline CDR1 reads SGHDT; CDR2 reads YYEEEE. V was shortened by 0 bases and J by 0 bases, with 7 bases between the two germline ends. This CDR3 region has 15 residues. This chain's CDR3 is CASSLVGSSGNTIYF. In DNA, the CDR3 is TGTGCCAGCAGCTTGGTAGGGAGCTCTGGAAACACCATATATTTT.